This T cell receptor (beta chain) is from a study of blood T cell repertoires in COVID-19. Study background: Nucleic acid was either cDNA or gDNA, and it came from T cells, B-cell-depleted T cells, or PBMCs.

Here immunoSEQ multiplex PCR was the method, and the copy in TCRdb shows in-frame clones only, minus some. This table has roughly 280,000 clones, 85% to 95% appearing once. The CDR3 contains 12 residues. The V gene's germline CDR1 is MNHEY and CDR2 SVGEGT. V was cut by 5 bases and J by 2 bases, with 7 bases left in between. The chain employs TRBV6-2 or TRBV6-3 and TRBJ2-7; tentatively, D is TRBD2 (6 bases). The sequencing input was PBMCs or T cells enriched from blood (not recorded which). This receptor was obtained from a man between 40 and 49 years old who had been exposed to COVID-19. The CDR3 nucleotides read TGTGCCAGCAGTCCGGGGGCCTACGAGCAGTACTTC. This translates into CASSPGAYEQYF.